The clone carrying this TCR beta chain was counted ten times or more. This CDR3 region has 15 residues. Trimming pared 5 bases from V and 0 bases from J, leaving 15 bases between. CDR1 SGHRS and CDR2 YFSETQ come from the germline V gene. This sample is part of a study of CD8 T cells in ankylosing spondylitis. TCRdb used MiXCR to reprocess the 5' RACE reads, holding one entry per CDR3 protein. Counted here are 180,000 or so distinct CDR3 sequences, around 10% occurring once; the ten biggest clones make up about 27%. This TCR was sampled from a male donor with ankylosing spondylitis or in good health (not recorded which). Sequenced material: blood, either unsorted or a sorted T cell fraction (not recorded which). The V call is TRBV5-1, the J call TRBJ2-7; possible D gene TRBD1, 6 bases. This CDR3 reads CASRPNRDSSYEQYF. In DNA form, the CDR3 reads TGCGCCAGCAGGCCGAACAGGGATAGCTCCTACGAGCAGTACTTC.